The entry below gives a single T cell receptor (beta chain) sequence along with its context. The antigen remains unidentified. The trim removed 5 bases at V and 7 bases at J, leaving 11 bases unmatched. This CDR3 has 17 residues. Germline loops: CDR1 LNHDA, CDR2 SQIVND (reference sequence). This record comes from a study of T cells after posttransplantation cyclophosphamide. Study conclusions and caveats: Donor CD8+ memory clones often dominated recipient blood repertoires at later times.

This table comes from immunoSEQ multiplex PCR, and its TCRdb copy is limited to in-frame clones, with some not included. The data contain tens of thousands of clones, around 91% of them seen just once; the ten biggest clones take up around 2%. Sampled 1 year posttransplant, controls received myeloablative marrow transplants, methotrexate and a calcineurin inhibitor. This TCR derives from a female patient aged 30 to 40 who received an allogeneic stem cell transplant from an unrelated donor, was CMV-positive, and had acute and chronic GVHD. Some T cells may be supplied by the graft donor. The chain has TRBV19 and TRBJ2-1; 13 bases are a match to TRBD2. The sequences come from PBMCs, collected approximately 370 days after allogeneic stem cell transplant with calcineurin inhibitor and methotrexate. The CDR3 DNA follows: TGTGCCAGTAGTGTCGGACTAGCGGGAGCAACGGGAAATGAGCAGTTCTTC. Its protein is CASSVGLAGATGNEQFF.